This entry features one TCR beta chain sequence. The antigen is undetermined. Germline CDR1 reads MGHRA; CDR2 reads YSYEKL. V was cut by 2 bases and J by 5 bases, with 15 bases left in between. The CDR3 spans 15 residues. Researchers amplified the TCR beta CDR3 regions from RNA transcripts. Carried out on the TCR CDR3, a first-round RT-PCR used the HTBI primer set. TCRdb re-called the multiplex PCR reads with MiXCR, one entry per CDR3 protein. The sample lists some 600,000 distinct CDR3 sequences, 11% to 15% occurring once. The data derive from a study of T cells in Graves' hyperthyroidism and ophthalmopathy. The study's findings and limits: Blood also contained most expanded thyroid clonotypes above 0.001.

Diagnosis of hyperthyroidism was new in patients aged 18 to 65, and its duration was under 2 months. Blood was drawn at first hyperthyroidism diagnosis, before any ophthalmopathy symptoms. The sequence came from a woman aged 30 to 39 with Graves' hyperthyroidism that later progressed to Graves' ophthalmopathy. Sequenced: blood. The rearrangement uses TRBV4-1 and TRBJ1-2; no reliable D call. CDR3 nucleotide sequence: TGCGCCAGCAGCCAATTACTCATGACCCTATATGGCTACACCTTC. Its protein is CASSQLLMTLYGYTF.